This T cell receptor (beta chain) emerged from a study of blood T cell repertoires in COVID-19. Study-wide background: COVID-19 samples collected from the United States, Italy and Spain covered acute and convalescent phases.

The CDR3 is made up of 12 amino acids. V dropped 4 bases and J dropped 7; count of bases not matched to a gene: 4. The germline V gene has CDR1 LGHDT and CDR2 YNNKEL (reference sequence). Methods used by the authors: The assay estimated nucleated cells by amplifying reference gene primers. Generated by immunoSEQ multiplex PCR, the TCRdb table keeps only in-frame clones and is missing some. The D gene and trimming were derived from the DNA, and the V and J assignments and clone size from that table. Altogether 150,000 to 200,000 clones are present, around 80% being singletons, with the ten largest covering 6.5% to 8.5%. One Seattle source followed patients from active infection through their disease course.

This receptor was obtained from a woman aged 40 to 49 with COVID-19, enrolled during active disease. Material: peripheral blood. The chain is built from TRBV3-1 (or the pseudogene TRBV3-2) and TRBJ2-7, with TRBD1 identical over 7 bases. As DNA, the CDR3 is TGTGCCAGCAGCCGATCAGGGGGAGAGCAGTACTTC. Protein product: CASSRSGGEQYF.